Shown below are 20 T cell receptor beta chains from a single sample sequenced in a study of blood T cell repertoires in COVID-19 (dated by TCRdb to 2020 to 2021). The library was made by the immunoSEQ multiplex PCR assay. Not all clones reach the TCRdb copy of this immuneACCESS table, which keeps in-frame sequences only. Checked studies attribute under half of the gap to unresolved V genes and leave the rest unexplained. The sample table shows some 300,000 clones, and approximately 86% are seen once. The ten largest make up 4.1% of the sample. Sequenced input: peripheral blood. The receptors originated from a woman aged 50 to 60 with active or convalescent COVID-19.

The chain recombines TRBV3-1 (or the pseudogene TRBV3-2) with TRBJ1-2, with 8 bases matching TRBD1. The ends lost 4 bases at V and 5 bases at J; junction bases unmatched: 9. The germline gives CDR1 LGHDT, CDR2 YNNKEL (reference sequence). This CDR3 is built from 15 residues. CDR3 DNA: TGTGCCAGCAGCCCTCCCTGGACAGGGCATTATGGCTACACCTTC. Protein: CASSPPWTGHYGYTF.

The V call is TRBV19, the J call TRBJ2-1, with 10 bases matching TRBD2. Germline CDR1 reads LNHDA; CDR2 reads SQIVND (reference sequence). The length of the CDR3 is 15 residues. J was trimmed by 5 bases and V by 8 bases; bases with no gene match: 9. The CDR3 nucleotides are TGTGCCAGTGTTCGCAGCGGGAGGGCGAACAATGAGCAGTTCTTC. Amino acid sequence: CASVRSGRANNEQFF. The whole variable domain, filled in from reference TRBV19 and TRBJ2-1, reads DGGITQSPKYLFRKEGQNVTLSCEQNLNHDAMYWYRQDPGQGLRLIYYSQIVNDFQKGDIAEGYSVSREKKESFPLTVTSAQKNPTAFYLCASVRSGRANNEQFFGPGTRLTVL.

V and J are TRBV28 and TRBJ1-1; 12 bases line up with TRBD1. CDR1 and CDR2 from the germline V gene are MDHEN and SYDVKM. The CDR3 contains 15 residues. After removal of 4 bases from V and 5 bases from J, the junction contained 5 bases not matched to a gene. This CDR3 reads CASSWDRGLRTEAFF. In nucleotides, the CDR3 is TGTGCCAGCAGTTGGGACAGGGGGCTTCGTACTGAAGCTTTCTTT.

The chain carries TRBV23-1 and TRBJ1-4; the D gene is possibly TRBD1 (5 bases). TRBV23-1 is flagged as an ORF with uncertain function. Trimming pared 1 base from V and 5 bases from J, leaving 11 bases between. CDR3 length equals 15 residues. CDR3 in DNA: TGCGCCAGCAGTCAATTCAGGGCCCAGAATGAAAAACTGTTTTTT. Its translation: CASSQFRAQNEKLFF.

This clone was seen more than once but under ten times. The chain couples TRBV19 to TRBJ1-5; D may be TRBD1 (5 bases). V lost 6 bases and J lost 8, with 14 bases in between. The CDR3 has 13 amino acids. CDR1 LNHDA and CDR2 SQIVND come from the germline V gene (reference sequence). CDR3 region: CASSGTGEEPQHF. DNA for the CDR3: TGTGCCAGTAGCGGGACGGGGGAAGAGCCCCAGCATTTT.

This rearrangement joins TRBV7-9 to TRBJ2-2, with TRBD1 matching over 8 bases. The V and J ends lost 5 bases and 5 bases, in that order; junction bases with no gene match: 7. CDR3 length equals 15 residues. The germline gives CDR1 SEHNR, CDR2 FQNEAQ (reference sequence). For the CDR3, the DNA is TGTGCCAGCAGCGCCCGACAGGGGCCTACCGGGGAGCTGTTTTTT. Its translation is CASSARQGPTGELFF.

The chain carries TRBV9 and TRBJ2-3; no firm D call. The V end was cut by 4 bases, the J end by 0 bases, with 6 bases between. The germline V gene has CDR1 SGDLS and CDR2 YYNGEE. CDR3 length equals 13 residues. CDR3 sequence: CASSSSSTDTQYF. The DNA of the CDR3 is TGTGCCAGCAGCTCCTCTAGCACAGATACGCAGTATTTT.

The chain carries TRBV2 and TRBJ1-1, with 7 bases aligning to TRBD1. CDR1 and CDR2 from the germline V gene are SNHLY and FYNNEI. V shed 4 bases, J shed 6 bases, and the junction held 8 bases outside the gene matches. CDR3 length equals 14 residues. The DNA of the CDR3 is TGTGCCAGCAGTGGGCCGACAGGGAGCGCTGAAGCTTTCTTT. Protein sequence: CASSGPTGSAEAFF.

The genes are TRBV7-2 and TRBJ2-5; 15 positions agree with TRBD2. Germline trimming cut 3 bases from V and 3 bases from J; bases unmatched to any gene: 11. CDR3 size: 19 residues. Germline V gene lookup returns CDR1 SGHTA and CDR2 FQGNSA. The CDR3 spells CASSLSVGTSGGLEETQYF. DNA for the CDR3: TGTGCCAGCAGCTTGTCCGTTGGGACTAGCGGGGGGCTGGAAGAGACCCAGTACTTC.

This clone was observed a handful of times. This chain connects TRBV27 to TRBJ1-5; TRBD1 is a possible D gene (6 bases). Looked up from germline, CDR1 is MNHEY and CDR2 is SMNVEV (reference sequence). The germline V and J ends were trimmed by 10 bases and 4 bases, with 20 bases remaining between them. The CDR3 runs 15 residues. DNA for the CDR3: TGTGCCACTTCTAAATCACTCCAGGGGAATCAGCCCCAGCATTTT. Protein sequence: CATSKSLQGNQPQHF.

This clone is medium-sized in the sample. The chain uses TRBV5-4 and TRBJ1-2, with a possible D match to TRBD1 (5 bases). Trimming shortened V by 4 bases and J by 13 bases, and 17 bases separated the two germline ends. Germline V gene lookup returns CDR1 SGHNT and CDR2 YYREEE (reference sequence). The CDR3 is 12 amino acids. The CDR3 region is CASSRRGETGTF. In DNA form, the CDR3 reads TGTGCCAGCAGCCGGCGGGGGGAAACTGGCACCTTC.

J is TRBJ1-4 and V is TRBV27, with D possibly TRBD1 on 6 matching bases. The CDR3 loop spans 15 amino acids. Trimming cost V 6 bases and J 0 bases, with 11 bases left between them. CDR1 MNHEY and CDR2 SMNVEV come from the germline V gene (reference sequence). CDR3 protein: CASSWTAATNEKLFF. The CDR3 nucleotides are TGTGCCAGCAGCTGGACAGCCGCAACTAATGAAAAACTGTTTTTT.

Here the CDR3 reads CASSLGQPSSRYTF. DNA of the CDR3: TGTGCCAGCAGCTTAGGACAGCCTTCCTCTCGCTACACCTTC. This chain links TRBV13 with TRBJ1-2; D not certain. V shed 0 bases and J shed 9 bases, with 14 bases lying between them. Germline values: CDR1 PRHDT, CDR2 FYEKMQ (reference sequence). This CDR3 has 14 residues.

The chain employs TRBV4-1 and TRBJ2-1; a possible D gene is TRBD2 (6 bases). The V gene's germline CDR1 is MGHRA and CDR2 YSYEKL. V gave up 0 bases and J gave up 4 bases, with 13 bases separating them. The CDR3 runs 16 residues. The CDR3 loop reads CASSQEEVAAYNEQFF. The CDR3 bases are TGCGCCAGCAGCCAAGAAGAGGTAGCGGCTTACAATGAGCAGTTCTTC.

V usage is TRBV5-5 and J usage is TRBJ2-4; tentative D call: TRBD2 (6 bases). This CDR3 has 17 amino acids. Trimming cost V 0 bases and J 9 bases, with 22 bases left between them. The germline V gene encodes CDR1 SGHKS and CDR2 YYEKEE (reference sequence). Here the CDR3 DNA reads TGTGCCAGCAGCTTGGCGGTCGGGGCTAGCGTCCCCGGCATTCAGTACTTC. Translation gives CASSLAVGASVPGIQYF.

This sequence joins TRBV2 and TRBJ2-5; 11 nucleotides line up with TRBD2. Germline CDR1 is SNHLY and CDR2 is FYNNEI. This CDR3 contains 18 residues. Unmatched junction bases numbered 14, after V lost 4 bases and J lost 4 bases. The CDR3 reads CASSGGASGRRGRETQYF. The DNA of the CDR3 is TGTGCCAGCAGTGGGGGGGCTAGCGGGAGGCGAGGGCGAGAGACCCAGTACTTC.

The chain joins TRBV18 to TRBJ1-2; weak D call: TRBD1 (5 bases). CDR3 length equals 15 residues. The V gene's germline CDR1 is KGHSH and CDR2 LQKENI. V lost 1 base, J lost 8 bases, and 17 bases lay in between. CDR3 sequence (DNA): TGTGCCAGCTCACCACGAGACGGGGGGACGGCGGGCTACACCTTC. Protein: CASSPRDGGTAGYTF.

CDR3 coding DNA: TGTGCCAGCAGCGCGATCGGGACTCGTGACTACAATGAGCAGTTCTTC. Its translation: CASSAIGTRDYNEQFF. The chain has TRBV9 and TRBJ2-1, with a weak D call TRBD2 (6 bases). Looked up from germline, CDR1 is SGDLS and CDR2 is YYNGEE. The CDR3 has 16 residues. The V and J ends lost 3 bases and 3 bases respectively, with 16 bases between them. Complete variable domain (other parts from reference TRBV9 and TRBJ2-1): DSGVTQTPKHLITATGQRVTLRCSPRSGDLSVYWYQQSLDQGLQFLIQYYNGEERAKGNILERFSAQQFPDLHSELNLSSLELGDSALYFCASSAIGTRDYNEQFFGPGTRLTVL.

The chain carries TRBV14 and TRBJ2-5, with D maybe TRBD1 (6 bases). The CDR3 loop spans 17 amino acids. Germline V gene data show CDR1 as SGHDN and CDR2 as FVKESK. V lost 4 bases and J 5 bases, leaving 23 bases between the germline ends. The CDR3: CASSRYTGQKGGETQYF. CDR3 in DNA: TGTGCCAGCAGCCGATACACAGGACAGAAGGGTGGGGAGACCCAGTACTTC.

The chain recombines TRBV2 with TRBJ1-1, with D possibly matching TRBD1 (5 bases). The CDR3 covers 16 residues. Germline V CDR1 and CDR2: SNHLY, FYNNEI. Trimming took off 1 base at V and 0 bases at J, with 12 bases between the two ends. As DNA, the CDR3 is TGTGCCAGCAGTGAAGACGGGGGGAATCTGAACACTGAAGCTTTCTTT. Translated: CASSEDGGNLNTEAFF. Using reference TRBV2 and TRBJ1-1 for the parts outside the CDR3, the full variable domain is EPEVTQTPSHQVTQMGQEVILRCVPISNHLYFYWYRQILGQKVEFLVSFYNNEISEKSEIFDDQFSVERPDGSNFTLKIRSTKLEDSAMYFCASSEDGGNLNTEAFFGQGTRLTVV.